The TCR beta chain described here comes from a study of control samples from healthy donors and cancer patients (dated by TCRdb to 2020 to 2021). V gives up 1 base and J gives up 4 bases, and the segment between their germline ends measures 13 bases. The CDR3 spans 15 residues, from the cysteine through the phenylalanine. Only the CDR3 part of the read is kept: 45 bases, read in frame from the first base. From the germline V gene, CDR1 is SGHNT and CDR2 is YENEEA. Library method: the immunoSEQ multiplex PCR assay. TCRdb carries this immuneACCESS record with in-frame sequences only. Its versions omit some clonotypes, under half of them owing to an unresolved V gene in the studies checked, with the rest unexplained. This sample has approximately 90,000 clones in its table, and approximately 87% of those were observed once. The ten top clones hold 2.1% of the sample. Notes on this clone: The antigen it binds to is not known. Base qualities were left out, and no much larger clone turns up one base away.

This TCR derives from a woman between 40 and 55 years old in good health. The chain uses TRBV11-3 and TRBJ1-1; TRBD1 is possibly the D segment (5 matching bases). Sequences were obtained from blood. The CDR3 region has the sequence CASSLGVGVLTEAFF. The DNA reads as follows: TGTGCCAGCAGCTTAGGTGTGGGGGTACTCACTGAAGCTTTCTTT.